Listed below are T cell receptor beta chains from one sample, sequenced in a study of blood T cell repertoires in COVID-19. Profiled with immunoSEQ multiplex PCR; TCRdb holds only in-frame clones, not every one. Among approximately 75,000 clones listed, 65% to 90% were seen once. Sequencing used peripheral blood. These receptors were obtained from an elderly man with COVID-19, enrolled during active disease. CDR3s include the opening cysteine and the closing phenylalanine or tryptophan. The D gene is left open where the match is weak. Rows give clone size only sometimes, using once, few, many, or a class for an expanded clone.

size,J,D,V,DNA,CDR3
-,TRBJ1-1,TRBD1,TRBV6-5,TGTGCCAGCACCCTGACCCCAGGGGGCACTGAAGCTTTCTTT,CASTLTPGGTEAFF
-,TRBJ2-3,-,TRBV11-2,TGTGCCAGCAGCCCCAGGGGTCTGAGACCAGATACGCAGTATTTT,CASSPRGLRPDTQYF
-,TRBJ1-2,-,TRBV5-1,TGCGCCAGCAGCCCACTACGGGGGAGCTATGGCTACACCTTC,CASSPLRGSYGYTF
-,TRBJ1-6,-,TRBV14,TGTGCCAGCAGTTCCGTCAGCTCCTATAATTCACCCCTCCACTTT,CASSSVSSYNSPLHF
few,TRBJ1-2,TRBD1,TRBV4-3,TGCGCCAGCAGGGGAGGGACAGGAGAAAGGTATGGCTACACCTTC,CASRGGTGERYGYTF
once,TRBJ2-1,-,TRBV5-1,TGCGCCAGCAGCGTAGGGACACACAATGAGCAGTTCTTC,CASSVGTHNEQFF
few,TRBJ1-5,TRBD1,TRBV4-2,TGTGCCAGCAGCCCCGGACAGGGACAGCCCCAGCATTTT,CASSPGQGQPQHF
once,TRBJ2-5,-,TRBV6-2/TRBV6-3,TGTGCCAGCAGCTCCCCGACTAGACAAGAGACCCAGTACTTC,CASSSPTRQETQYF
-,TRBJ1-1,-,TRBV2,TGTGCCAGCAGTGGGGGGGGGACTGAAGCTTTCTTT,CASSGGGTEAFF
-,TRBJ2-7,-,TRBV5-4,TGTGCCAGCAGCTTGAGAGCTAGCTCCTACGAGCAGTACTTC,CASSLRASSYEQYF
few,TRBJ1-4,TRBD1,TRBV7-3,TGTGCCAGCAGCTTCGGACAGGGGGCCTTGGGAAAACTGTTTTTT,CASSFGQGALGKLFF
-,TRBJ1-4,TRBD1,TRBV6-5,TGTGCCAGCACCCTCGCGACAGGGAATAATGAAAAACTGTTTTTT,CASTLATGNNEKLFF
few,TRBJ1-2,-,TRBV4-1,TGCGCCAGCAGCCAAGATAGGGGGTCGGGCTACACCTTC,CASSQDRGSGYTF
-,TRBJ2-6,TRBD2,TRBV28,TGTGCCAGCACCAGCGGGGGGGCCTTTGGGGCCAACGTCCTGACTTTC,CASTSGGAFGANVLTF
medium-sized,TRBJ2-5,-,TRBV7-6,TGTGCCAGCAGCTTGTCGTTGGGCAGCCAAATGGAGACCCAGTACTTC,CASSLSLGSQMETQYF
-,TRBJ2-1,TRBD2,TRBV10-3,TGTGCCACCTCGACTAGCGGCTATGGGAATGAGCAGTTCTTC,CATSTSGYGNEQFF
-,TRBJ1-5,-,TRBV5-5,TGTGCCAGCAGCTTGTTGGGCGAAGGGGAGCCCCAGCATTTT,CASSLLGEGEPQHF
-,TRBJ2-5,TRBD2,TRBV10-3,TGTGCCAGCCTAGCGGGGGGGCCATCAGAGACCCAGTACTTC,CASLAGGPSETQYF